This passage covers 20 T cell receptor beta chains from one sample sequenced in a study of blood T cell repertoires in COVID-19. Profiled with immunoSEQ multiplex PCR; TCRdb holds only in-frame clones, not every one. The sample consists of some 250,000 clones, more than 75% of them appearing once. Sequenced input: peripheral blood. These receptors came from a young woman who had recovered from COVID-19.

In this sample, this clone turned up a few times. CDR3 bases: TGTGCCAGCAGCCCCGGGACTAGCGGGGTCTCCTACGAGCAGTACTTC. This translates into CASSPGTSGVSYEQYF. The chain combines TRBV7-9 with TRBJ2-7; 13 bases are a match to TRBD2. The J segment lost 0 bases and the V segment lost 5 bases, leaving 4 bases of the junction unmatched. CDR3 length equals 16 residues. CDR1 SEHNR and CDR2 FQNEAQ come from the germline V gene (reference sequence).

V is TRBV19 and J is TRBJ1-6; a weak D match, TRBD1 (6 bases). The V and J ends lost 5 bases and 6 bases respectively, with 8 bases between them. This CDR3 region has 13 residues. CDR1 and CDR2 (germline): LNHDA, SQIVND (reference sequence). Here the CDR3 reads CASSLQGNSPLHF. Here the CDR3 DNA reads TGTGCCAGTAGTTTACAGGGTAATTCACCCCTCCACTTT. Full variable domain (remainder filled in from reference TRBV19 and TRBJ1-6): DGGITQSPKYLFRKEGQNVTLSCEQNLNHDAMYWYRQDPGQGLRLIYYSQIVNDFQKGDIAEGYSVSREKKESFPLTVTSAQKNPTAFYLCASSLQGNSPLHFGNGTRLTVT.

This chain joins TRBV6-5 and TRBJ1-1, with D uncertain. The ends were cut back, 2 bases at V and 0 bases at J, with 4 bases in the middle. Germline values: CDR1 MNHEY, CDR2 SVGAGI. The length of the CDR3 is 13 residues. In DNA, the CDR3 is TGTGCCAGCAGTTACAGCCTGAACACTGAAGCTTTCTTT. This sequence encodes CASSYSLNTEAFF.

The chain has TRBV6-5 and TRBJ2-2, with D perhaps matching TRBD1 (5 bases). The V end was cut by 0 bases, the J end by 6 bases, with 8 bases between. Per germline, CDR1 MNHEY and CDR2 SVGAGI. This CDR3 comprises 14 residues. This CDR3 is CASSYSGVPGELFF. The CDR3 DNA reads TGTGCCAGCAGTTACTCAGGGGTACCCGGGGAGCTGTTTTTT.

The chain recombines TRBV19 with TRBJ2-1; 10 nucleotides line up with TRBD1. The V and J ends lost 5 bases and 3 bases, in that order; junction bases with no gene match: 4. This CDR3 spans 15 amino acids. Germline assignment: CDR1 LNHDA and CDR2 SQIVND (reference sequence). The CDR3 bases are TGTGCCAGTAGTCCCCGGACAGGGGGCTACAATGAGCAGTTCTTC. This codes for CASSPRTGGYNEQFF.

CDR3 in amino acids: CASSVGQGGYGYTF. The CDR3 bases are TGTGCCAGCAGCGTGGGACAGGGCGGGTACGGCTACACCTTC. V usage is TRBV9 and J usage is TRBJ1-2, with 9 bases lining up with TRBD1. V lost 2 bases, J lost 8 bases, and 7 bases stayed unmatched. Per the germline V gene, CDR1 is SGDLS and CDR2 is YYNGEE. There are 14 residues in the CDR3.

This chain uses TRBV11-1 with TRBJ2-3; D is perhaps TRBD1 (5 bases). Germline lookup yields CDR1 SGHAT and CDR2 FQDESV (reference sequence). This CDR3 spans 13 amino acids. V lost 1 base and J lost 12, with 14 bases in between. The CDR3 here is CASSLEGRTIQYF. DNA for the CDR3: TGTGCCAGCAGCTTAGAGGGCAGGACAATTCAGTATTTT.

V and J are TRBV5-1 and TRBJ2-3, with a tentative D call TRBD2 (6 bases). In germline, CDR1 is SGHRS, CDR2 YFSETQ. The CDR3 length is 16 residues. Trimming removed 1 base from V and 0 bases from J, with 12 bases in between. This CDR3 is CASSLTGGLSTDTQYF. The CDR3 nucleotides are TGCGCCAGCAGCTTGACTGGGGGGTTGAGCACAGATACGCAGTATTTT.

This chain connects TRBV5-4 to TRBJ2-1; D not resolved. V was shortened by 2 bases and J by 9 bases, with 9 bases between the two germline ends. This CDR3 is built from 12 residues. Germline assignment: CDR1 SGHNT and CDR2 YYREEE (reference sequence). The CDR3 nucleotides are TGTGCCAGCAGCTTAAAAAGCACTGAGCAGTTCTTC. Protein sequence: CASSLKSTEQFF. Filled out from reference TRBV5-4 and TRBJ2-1, the complete variable domain reads ETGVTQSPTHLIKTRGQQVTLRCSSQSGHNTVSWYQQALGQGPQFIFQYYREEENGRGNFPPRFSGLQFPNYSSELNVNALELDDSALYLCASSLKSTEQFFGPGTRLTVL.

The gene calls are TRBV11-2 and TRBJ2-2; TRBD2 is a possible D gene (6 bases). The germline V gene encodes CDR1 SGHAT and CDR2 FQNNGV. This CDR3 spans 17 amino acids. V shed 1 base and J shed 6 bases, with 18 bases lying between them. The CDR3 DNA follows: TGTGCCAGCAGCTTAGGATGGGACTCGCTCTTCGCCGGGGAGCTGTTTTTT. It is translated as CASSLGWDSLFAGELFF.

The chain has TRBV4-3 and TRBJ1-4; weak D call: TRBD1 (5 bases). Trimming removed 1 base from V and 10 bases from J, with 16 bases in between. There are 15 residues in the CDR3. In germline, CDR1 is LGHNA, CDR2 YSLEER. The CDR3 here is CASSQVPWRGGKLFF. CDR3 DNA sequence: TGCGCCAGCAGCCAAGTCCCGTGGAGGGGTGGAAAACTGTTTTTT.

A single count supports this clone. CDR3 nucleotides: TGCGCCAGCAGTGTAACCACAGGGGTTGGCAATCAGCCCCAGCATTTT. Its protein product is CASSVTTGVGNQPQHF. V gene TRBV10-1 combines with J gene TRBJ1-5; TRBD1 matches at 7 bases. J lost 2 bases, V lost 4 bases, and 8 bases had no gene match. CDR3 length: 16 amino acids. The germline V gene encodes CDR1 WNHNN and CDR2 SYGVQD (reference sequence).

This sequence joins TRBV5-4 and TRBJ1-3, with a possible D match to TRBD1 (5 bases). CDR1 SGHNT and CDR2 YYREEE come from the germline V gene (reference sequence). This CDR3 is built from 15 residues. Trimming pared 0 bases from V and 1 base from J, leaving 8 bases between. The CDR3 protein is CASSLDRFSGNTIYF. CDR3 DNA sequence: TGTGCCAGCAGCTTGGACAGGTTTTCTGGAAACACCATATATTTT. Looking up the rest from reference TRBV5-4 and TRBJ1-3 gives the full variable domain: ETGVTQSPTHLIKTRGQQVTLRCSSQSGHNTVSWYQQALGQGPQFIFQYYREEENGRGNFPPRFSGLQFPNYSSELNVNALELDDSALYLCASSLDRFSGNTIYFGEGSWLTVV.

The chain employs TRBV19 and TRBJ2-2; perhaps TRBD1 as D (6 bases). Between the trimmed V and J ends, which lost 7 bases and 3 bases, there was a span of 21 bases. The CDR3 has 17 residues. Germline-derived CDR1 and CDR2 are LNHDA and SQIVND (reference sequence). This CDR3 reads CASTQVGRRTDTGELFF. The CDR3 nucleotides are TGTGCCAGTACCCAAGTTGGGAGAAGGACAGACACCGGGGAGCTGTTTTTT.

J is TRBJ1-5 and V is TRBV15; D is unclear. There are 15 residues in the CDR3. V lost 0 bases and J lost 0, with 6 bases in between. Germline values: CDR1 LNHNV, CDR2 YYDKDF (reference sequence). The CDR3 nucleotides read TGTGCCACCAGCAGAGATACCGGTAGCAATCAGCCCCAGCATTTT. This encodes CATSRDTGSNQPQHF.

The chain links TRBV3-1 (or the pseudogene TRBV3-2) to TRBJ1-3; no clear D gene. Trimming took 2 bases from V and 0 from J, leaving 5 bases between them. Looked up from germline, CDR1 is LGHDT and CDR2 is YNNKEL (reference sequence). CDR3 size: 14 residues. DNA for the CDR3: TGTGCCAGCAGCCAATTGAGCTCTGGAAACACCATATATTTT. Translation: CASSQLSSGNTIYF.

The rearrangement links TRBV4-1 to TRBJ1-2; D gene unclear. The germline V and J ends were trimmed by 0 bases and 4 bases, with 12 bases remaining between them. The germline CDR1 and CDR2 sequences are MGHRA and YSYEKL. The CDR3 runs to 15 residues. The CDR3 reads CASSQEQSMGYGYTF. In DNA, the CDR3 is TGCGCCAGCAGCCAAGAACAGTCTATGGGCTATGGCTACACCTTC.

The gene calls are TRBV7-2 and TRBJ2-7; D is unresolved. Looked up from germline, CDR1 is SGHTA and CDR2 is FQGNSA. This CDR3 region has 13 residues. Trimming took 2 bases from V and 3 from J, leaving 8 bases between them. The CDR3 sequence is CASSLSHSYEQYF. DNA for the CDR3: TGTGCCAGCAGCTTATCCCACAGCTACGAGCAGTACTTC. Combining the CDR3 with reference TRBV7-2 and TRBJ2-7 gives the whole variable domain GAGVSQSPSNKVTEKGKDVELRCDPISGHTALYWYRQSLGQGLEFLIYFQGNSAPDKSGLPSDRFSAERTGGSVSTLTIQRTQQEDSAVYLCASSLSHSYEQYFGPGTRLTVT.

The chain links TRBV5-4 to TRBJ1-1; weak D call: TRBD1 (5 bases). V was clipped by 0 bases and J by 5 bases, with 11 bases between them. There are 14 residues in the CDR3. CDR1 SGHNT and CDR2 YYREEE come from the germline V gene (reference sequence). The CDR3 is CASSLVGGETEAFF. The CDR3 DNA reads TGTGCCAGCAGCTTGGTGGGGGGGGAAACTGAAGCTTTCTTT.

The rearrangement uses TRBV4-1 and TRBJ1-6, with 8 bases matching TRBD1. This CDR3 contains 15 residues. The V segment lost 0 bases and the J segment 10 bases; nucleotides outside the gene matches: 5. CDR1 MGHRA and CDR2 YSYEKL come from the germline V gene. The CDR3 loop is CASSQDRGQGSPLHF. CDR3 DNA sequence: TGCGCCAGCAGCCAAGATCGTGGACAGGGCTCACCCCTCCACTTT.